Below are 20 T cell receptor beta chains sequenced from a single sample in a study of blood T cell repertoires in COVID-19. TCRdb keeps only in-frame clones here, not all; method: immunoSEQ multiplex PCR. The table lists tens of thousands of clones, around 86% of them singletons. Material for sequencing was peripheral blood. Receptors originate from a man older than 75 with acute or convalescent COVID-19.

This clone was detected only a few times. The genes are TRBV30 and TRBJ1-5, with D tentatively TRBD1 (5 bases). Germline CDR1 GTSNPN, CDR2 SVGIG (reference sequence). V lost 2 bases and J lost 3, with 11 bases in between. There are 14 residues in the CDR3. The CDR3 nucleotides read TGTGCCTGGAGTCGGGGGGGAAACAATCAGCCCCAGCATTTT. Translated: CAWSRGGNNQPQHF.

V is TRBV13 and J is TRBJ2-1; tentative D call: TRBD1 (5 bases). Germline lookup yields CDR1 PRHDT and CDR2 FYEKMQ (reference sequence). This CDR3 has 17 amino acids. Trimming shortened V by 0 bases and J by 0 bases, and 12 bases separated the two germline ends. The CDR3 spells CASSLGRTGSSYNEQFF. Here the CDR3 DNA reads TGTGCCAGCAGCTTAGGCCGCACAGGAAGCTCCTACAATGAGCAGTTCTTC.

The chain links TRBV15 to TRBJ1-2; D perhaps matches TRBD1 (5 bases). With 4 bases removed from V and 5 bases from J, the gap between germline ends came to 17 bases. This CDR3 has 15 residues. Germline CDR1 is LNHNV and CDR2 is YYDKDF (reference sequence). CDR3 bases: TGTGCCACCAGCATCGAGGTGACAGTAGTATATGGCTACACCTTC. Protein product: CATSIEVTVVYGYTF.

The rearrangement links TRBV6-5 to TRBJ2-7; 9 nucleotides align to TRBD1. The germline V gene encodes CDR1 MNHEY and CDR2 SVGAGI. After removal of 5 bases from V and 12 bases from J, the junction contained 5 bases not matched to a gene. The CDR3 spans 11 residues. CDR3 sequence: CASSPGQGWYF. The CDR3, as DNA: TGTGCCAGCAGTCCCGGACAGGGGTGGTACTTC.

The chain couples TRBV5-8 to TRBJ2-3; TRBD2 matches 12 bases. J lost 2 bases, V lost 4 bases, and 5 bases had no gene match. Germline V gene lookup returns CDR1 SGHTS and CDR2 YDEGEE. The CDR3 length is 16 residues. The CDR3 nucleotides read TGTGCCAGCAGCGTTGGACTAGCGGGGTCCACAGATACGCAGTATTTT. As protein: CASSVGLAGSTDTQYF.

This clone was detected only a few times. The V call is TRBV5-4, the J call TRBJ2-7; tentative D call: TRBD1 (6 bases). V was trimmed by 4 bases and J by 3 bases, leaving 20 bases between them. The CDR3 length is 16 residues. Per germline, CDR1 SGHNT and CDR2 YYREEE (reference sequence). The CDR3 is CASSPTAGTLVYEQYF. In DNA, the CDR3 is TGTGCCAGCAGCCCAACCGCCGGGACACTAGTCTACGAGCAGTACTTC.

The chain combines TRBV6-2 or TRBV6-3 with TRBJ2-7; tentative D call: TRBD1 (6 bases). The CDR3 consists of 13 residues. Germline V gene data show CDR1 as MNHEY and CDR2 as SVGEGT. Trimming removed 7 bases at V and 10 bases at J, with 20 bases between. The chain's CDR3 is CASTPSAQGRQYF. CDR3 DNA sequence: TGTGCCAGCACCCCTTCGGCGCAGGGGAGACAGTACTTC.

The chain links TRBV11-2 to TRBJ2-1; 10 bases are a match to TRBD1. V shed 1 base, J shed 2 bases, and the junction held 8 bases outside the gene matches. Germline CDR1 is SGHAT and CDR2 is FQNNGV. The CDR3 runs 18 residues. The CDR3 DNA is TGTGCCAGCAGCTTAGTTGGGGACAGGGGACCTACCTACAATGAGCAGTTCTTC. This gives the protein CASSLVGDRGPTYNEQFF.

This chain uses TRBV5-1 with TRBJ2-7; TRBD1 agrees at 10 bases. J gave up 4 bases and V 1 base, and 8 bases lay outside the gene matches. The CDR3 contains 16 residues. Germline CDR1 SGHRS, CDR2 YFSETQ. The chain's CDR3 is CASSLTGTGDLYEQYF. The DNA for the CDR3 is TGCGCCAGCAGCTTGACGGGGACAGGGGATCTATACGAGCAGTACTTC.

This clone was observed a handful of times. One end of the junction is discordant with germline, which a read error may explain. The chain combines TRBV3-1 (or the pseudogene TRBV3-2) with TRBJ1-1; TRBD1 matches at 9 bases. This CDR3 has 15 residues. The germline gives CDR1 LGHDT, CDR2 YNNKEL (reference sequence). The CDR3 region is CASSQADRGNAEAFF. CDR3 sequence (DNA): TGTGCCAGCAGCCAAGCTGACAGGGGGAACGCTGAAGCTTTCTTT.

This clone was seen just once. V usage is TRBV4-2 and J usage is TRBJ2-7, with D tentatively TRBD2 (6 bases). This CDR3 is built from 15 residues. The ends were cut back, 0 bases at V and 7 bases at J, with 16 bases in the middle. In germline, CDR1 is LGHNA, CDR2 YNFKEQ. The CDR3 is CASSQDIRRAGEQYF. As DNA, the CDR3 is TGTGCCAGCAGCCAAGATATACGCAGGGCGGGGGAGCAGTACTTC.

The chain has TRBV18 and TRBJ1-2; D perhaps matches TRBD1 (5 bases). Per the germline V gene, CDR1 is KGHSH and CDR2 is LQKENI. V was pared by 6 bases and J by 8 bases, with 16 bases between. The CDR3 length is 13 residues. CDR3: CASSPQGNEGYTF. The CDR3 region has the DNA TGTGCCAGCTCGCCTCAGGGAAATGAGGGCTACACCTTC.

The chain combines TRBV5-8 with TRBJ2-2, with 7 bases that match TRBD1. The germline CDR1 and CDR2 sequences are SGHTS and YDEGEE. The CDR3 contains 15 residues. The V and J ends lost 4 bases and 3 bases, in that order; junction bases with no gene match: 6. CDR3 amino acids: CASSPTGEHTGELFF. Written as DNA, the CDR3 is TGTGCCAGCAGCCCTACAGGGGAACACACCGGGGAGCTGTTTTTT.

This rearrangement joins TRBV4-3 to TRBJ2-5; 8 nucleotides match TRBD1. The ends lost 6 bases at V and 4 bases at J; junction bases unmatched: 16. This CDR3 is 17 amino acids long. In germline, CDR1 is LGHNA, CDR2 YSLEER. The CDR3 spells CASSHSLARGLVETQYF. The CDR3, as DNA: TGCGCCAGCAGTCATTCCCTGGCCAGGGGGCTCGTAGAGACCCAGTACTTC.

This clone appeared a single time. The chain links TRBV4-2 to TRBJ1-4; 10 nucleotides align to TRBD1. Per the germline V gene, CDR1 is LGHNA and CDR2 is YNFKEQ. The junction had 5 bases not matched to a gene; V was cut back by 8 bases and J by 8 bases. The CDR3 contains 13 residues. The CDR3 DNA is TGTGCCAGCCAAGACAGGGGGCAGGAAAAACTGTTTTTT. This gives the protein CASQDRGQEKLFF.

The chain carries TRBV2 and TRBJ2-3; D is undetermined. Trimming removed 5 bases from V and 3 bases from J, with 3 bases in between. The germline V gene encodes CDR1 SNHLY and CDR2 FYNNEI. CDR3 size: 11 residues. The chain's CDR3 is CASSRTDTQYF. Written as DNA, the CDR3 is TGTGCCAGCAGTCGGACAGATACGCAGTATTTT.

V gene TRBV6-2 or TRBV6-3 combines with J gene TRBJ2-3; no definite D call. Trimming cost V 3 bases and J 1 base, with 17 bases left between them. CDR1 and CDR2 from the germline V gene are MNHEY and SVGEGT. There are 17 residues in the CDR3. The DNA of the CDR3 is TGTGCCAGCAGTTATCCCCTGGGCAGGCTGGGCACAGATACGCAGTATTTT. Its protein product is CASSYPLGRLGTDTQYF.

The chain combines TRBV7-2 with TRBJ2-3, with D hard to call. The CDR3 sequence is 14 residues long. Trimming removed 5 bases at V and 3 bases at J, with 12 bases between. From germline, CDR1 is SGHTA and CDR2 FQGNSA. The CDR3 DNA reads TGTGCCAGCAGCCCAAGCTTCGTTACAGATACGCAGTATTTT. This sequence encodes CASSPSFVTDTQYF.

This chain joins TRBV2 and TRBJ1-4; 8 positions match TRBD1. Germline CDR1 reads SNHLY; CDR2 reads FYNNEI. V shed 6 bases, J shed 6 bases, and the junction held 3 bases outside the gene matches. This CDR3 has 13 amino acids. CDR3 coding DNA: TGTGCCAGCAGAGGACAGGGCGATGAAAAACTGTTTTTT. Residues: CASRGQGDEKLFF.

This clone was observed a handful of times. The chain joins TRBV5-1 to TRBJ1-5; possible D gene TRBD1, 5 bases. The CDR3 has 15 amino acids. CDR1 SGHRS and CDR2 YFSETQ come from the germline V gene. The V end lost 0 bases, the J end lost 7 bases, and 14 bases lay between the germline ends. In DNA form, the CDR3 reads TGCGCCAGCAGCTTGGAAGGGGCGCGATTGCAGCCCCAGCATTTT. Translated: CASSLEGARLQPQHF.